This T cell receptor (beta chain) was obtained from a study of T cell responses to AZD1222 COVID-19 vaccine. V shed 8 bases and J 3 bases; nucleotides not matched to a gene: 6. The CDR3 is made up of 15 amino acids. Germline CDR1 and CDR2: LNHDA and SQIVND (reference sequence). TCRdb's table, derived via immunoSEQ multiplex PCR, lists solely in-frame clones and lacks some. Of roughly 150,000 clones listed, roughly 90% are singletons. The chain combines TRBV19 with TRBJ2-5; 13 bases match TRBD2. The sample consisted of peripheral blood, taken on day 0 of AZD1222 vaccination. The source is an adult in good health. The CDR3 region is CASSRLAGGEETQYF. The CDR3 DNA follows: TGTGCCAGTTCAAGACTAGCGGGGGGAGAAGAGACCCAGTACTTC.